There are a few counts of the clone carrying this TCR beta chain. The antigen is undetermined. The junction does not match germline at one end; this may be a read error. This CDR3 is 14 amino acids long. The V gene's germline CDR1 is LNHDA and CDR2 SQIVND (reference sequence). This specimen belongs to a study of molecular identifiers for immune sequencing clone quantification. About the study: Naive CD8 cell RNA, from 20,000 or 100,000 cells, was split five ways in replicates, with four sequenced. General study findings and limits: Clones that had above 20 RNA copies took up over 99% of effector molecules but under 1% in naive cells. Spiked Jurkat TCR RNA equivalent to one cell reportedly surfaced among roughly 1 million naive cells.

TCRdb reprocessed the PCR reads with MiXCR, giving one entry per CDR3 protein. Counted here are some 100,000 distinct CDR3 sequences, 36% occurring once; the ten biggest clones make up 4% to 5%. Sorted cell numbers of about 19,000 to 1,000,000, with 10%, 30% or 50% RNA, served as input for naive CD8 libraries. This sequence joins TRBV19 and TRBJ2-1; 9 nucleotides agree with TRBD2. The TCR sequence derives from a human donor in good health. Some libraries in this study had Jurkat cell RNA spiked in. Material: naive CD8+ T cells from blood, with Jurkat cell RNA spiked in. The subset here: FACS-sorted CD8+CD4-CCR7+CD45RA+ naive T cells. The DNA for the CDR3 is TGTGCCAGTAGTAGAGCGGGAGGTTACATTGAGCAGTTCTTC. As protein: CASSRAGGYIEQFF.